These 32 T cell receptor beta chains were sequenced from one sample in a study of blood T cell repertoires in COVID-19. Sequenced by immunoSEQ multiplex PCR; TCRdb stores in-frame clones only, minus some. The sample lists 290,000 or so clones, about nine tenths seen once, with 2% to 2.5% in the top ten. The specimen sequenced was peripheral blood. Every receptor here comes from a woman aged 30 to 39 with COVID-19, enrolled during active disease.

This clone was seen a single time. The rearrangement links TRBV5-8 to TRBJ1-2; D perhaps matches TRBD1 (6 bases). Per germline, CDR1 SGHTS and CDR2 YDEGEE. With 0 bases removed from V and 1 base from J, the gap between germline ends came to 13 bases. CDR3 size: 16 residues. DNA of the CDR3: TGTGCCAGCAGCTTGGAATCCCAGGGGATTAACTATGGCTACACCTTC. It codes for CASSLESQGINYGYTF.

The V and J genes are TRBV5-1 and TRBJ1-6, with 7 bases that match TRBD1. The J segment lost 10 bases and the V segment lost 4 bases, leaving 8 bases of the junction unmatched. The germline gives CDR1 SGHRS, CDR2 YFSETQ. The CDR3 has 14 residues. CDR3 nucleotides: TGCGCCAGCAGCCCCTCAGGGGGTATGTCACCCCTCCACTTT. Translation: CASSPSGGMSPLHF. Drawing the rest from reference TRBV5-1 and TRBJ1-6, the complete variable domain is KAGVTQTPRYLIKTRGQQVTLSCSPISGHRSVSWYQQTPGQGLQFLFEYFSETQRNKGNFPGRFSGRQFSNSRSEMNVSTLELGDSALYLCASSPSGGMSPLHFGNGTRLTVT.

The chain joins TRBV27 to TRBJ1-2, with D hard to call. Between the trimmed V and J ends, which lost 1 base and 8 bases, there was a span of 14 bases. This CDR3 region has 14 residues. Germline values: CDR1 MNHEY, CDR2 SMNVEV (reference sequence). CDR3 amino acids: CASSLLGRELGYTF. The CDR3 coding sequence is TGTGCCAGCAGTTTATTAGGGAGAGAACTGGGCTACACCTTC.

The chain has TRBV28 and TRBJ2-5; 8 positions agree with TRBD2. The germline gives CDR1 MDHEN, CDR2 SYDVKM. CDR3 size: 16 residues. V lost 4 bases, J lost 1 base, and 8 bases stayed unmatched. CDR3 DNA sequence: TGTGCCAGCAGTTCCTCAACGGGAGGGCCCCAAGAGACCCAGTACTTC. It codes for CASSSSTGGPQETQYF.

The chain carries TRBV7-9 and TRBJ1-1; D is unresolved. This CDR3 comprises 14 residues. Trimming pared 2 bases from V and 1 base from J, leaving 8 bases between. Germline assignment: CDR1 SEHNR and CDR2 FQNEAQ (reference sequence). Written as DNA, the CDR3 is TGTGCCAGCAGCTTATTGGGAGGGAACACTGAAGCTTTCTTT. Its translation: CASSLLGGNTEAFF.

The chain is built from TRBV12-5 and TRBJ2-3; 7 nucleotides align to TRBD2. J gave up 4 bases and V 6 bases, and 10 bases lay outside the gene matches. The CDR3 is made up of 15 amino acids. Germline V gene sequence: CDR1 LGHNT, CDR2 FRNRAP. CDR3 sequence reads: CASGLGGGSADTQYF. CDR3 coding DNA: TGTGCTAGTGGCCTGGGGGGGGGTAGTGCAGATACGCAGTATTTT.

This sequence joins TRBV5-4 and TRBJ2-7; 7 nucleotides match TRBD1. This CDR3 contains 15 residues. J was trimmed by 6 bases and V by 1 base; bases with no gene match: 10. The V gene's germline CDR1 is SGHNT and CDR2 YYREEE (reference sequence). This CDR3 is CASSLPRQGIGEQYF. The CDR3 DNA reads TGTGCCAGCAGCTTGCCCCGACAGGGAATCGGCGAGCAGTACTTC. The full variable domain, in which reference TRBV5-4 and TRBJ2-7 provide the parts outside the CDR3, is ETGVTQSPTHLIKTRGQQVTLRCSSQSGHNTVSWYQQALGQGPQFIFQYYREEENGRGNFPPRFSGLQFPNYSSELNVNALELDDSALYLCASSLPRQGIGEQYFGPGTRLTVT.

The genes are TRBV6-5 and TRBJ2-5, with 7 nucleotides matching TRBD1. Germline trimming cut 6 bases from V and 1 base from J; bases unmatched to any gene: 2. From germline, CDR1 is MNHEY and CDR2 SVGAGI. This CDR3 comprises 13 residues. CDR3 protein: CASRGTAQETQYF. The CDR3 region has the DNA TGTGCCAGCAGAGGGACAGCCCAAGAGACCCAGTACTTC.

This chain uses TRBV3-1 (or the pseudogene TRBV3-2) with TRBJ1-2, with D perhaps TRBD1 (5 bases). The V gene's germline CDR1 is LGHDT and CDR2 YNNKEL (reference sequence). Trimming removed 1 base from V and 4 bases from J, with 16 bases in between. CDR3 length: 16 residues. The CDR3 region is CASSQVVQGGSYGYTF. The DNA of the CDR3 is TGTGCCAGCAGCCAAGTCGTCCAGGGAGGTAGCTATGGCTACACCTTC.

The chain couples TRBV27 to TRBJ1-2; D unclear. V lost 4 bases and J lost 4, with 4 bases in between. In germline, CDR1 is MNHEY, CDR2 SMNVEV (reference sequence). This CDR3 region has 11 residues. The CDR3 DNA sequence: TGTGCCAGCAGTTCAGGCTATGGCTACACCTTC. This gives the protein CASSSGYGYTF.

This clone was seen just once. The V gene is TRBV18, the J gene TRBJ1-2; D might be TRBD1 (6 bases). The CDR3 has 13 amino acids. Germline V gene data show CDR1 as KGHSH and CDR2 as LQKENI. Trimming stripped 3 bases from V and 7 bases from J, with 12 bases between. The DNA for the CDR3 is TGTGCCAGCTCACCGACAGGCGCGGCTGGCTACACCTTC. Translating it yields CASSPTGAAGYTF.

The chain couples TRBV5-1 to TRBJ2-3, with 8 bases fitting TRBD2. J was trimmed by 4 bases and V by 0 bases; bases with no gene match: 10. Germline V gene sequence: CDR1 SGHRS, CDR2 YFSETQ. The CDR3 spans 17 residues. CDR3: CASSLAPGLDLADTQYF. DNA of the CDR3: TGCGCCAGCAGCTTGGCTCCGGGACTAGATTTGGCAGATACGCAGTATTTT.

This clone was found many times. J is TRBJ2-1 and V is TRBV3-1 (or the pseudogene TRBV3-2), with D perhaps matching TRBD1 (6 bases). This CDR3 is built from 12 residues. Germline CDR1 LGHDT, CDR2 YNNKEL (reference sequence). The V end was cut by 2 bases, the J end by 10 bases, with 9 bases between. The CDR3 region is CASSQWDTEQFF. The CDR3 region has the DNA TGTGCCAGCAGCCAATGGGACACCGAGCAGTTCTTC.

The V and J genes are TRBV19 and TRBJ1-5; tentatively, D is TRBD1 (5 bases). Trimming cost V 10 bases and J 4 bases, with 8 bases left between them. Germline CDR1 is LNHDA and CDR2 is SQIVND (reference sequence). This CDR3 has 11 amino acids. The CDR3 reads CATGGNQPQHF. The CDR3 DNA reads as TGTGCCACCGGGGGGAATCAGCCCCAGCATTTT.

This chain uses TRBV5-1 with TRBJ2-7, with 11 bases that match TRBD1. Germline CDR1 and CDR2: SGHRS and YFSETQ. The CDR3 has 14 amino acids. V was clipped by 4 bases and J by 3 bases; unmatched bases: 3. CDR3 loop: CASSTDRGHYEQYF. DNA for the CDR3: TGCGCCAGCAGCACGGACAGGGGGCACTACGAGCAGTACTTC. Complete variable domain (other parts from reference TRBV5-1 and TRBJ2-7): KAGVTQTPRYLIKTRGQQVTLSCSPISGHRSVSWYQQTPGQGLQFLFEYFSETQRNKGNFPGRFSGRQFSNSRSEMNVSTLELGDSALYLCASSTDRGHYEQYFGPGTRLTVT.

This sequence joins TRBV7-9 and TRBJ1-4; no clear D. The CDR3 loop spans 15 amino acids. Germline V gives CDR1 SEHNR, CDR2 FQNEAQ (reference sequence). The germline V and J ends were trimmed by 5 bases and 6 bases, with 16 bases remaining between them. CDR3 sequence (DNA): TGTGCCAGCAGCCCCCAGGTCCAGCTCTATGAAAAACTGTTTTTT. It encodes CASSPQVQLYEKLFF.

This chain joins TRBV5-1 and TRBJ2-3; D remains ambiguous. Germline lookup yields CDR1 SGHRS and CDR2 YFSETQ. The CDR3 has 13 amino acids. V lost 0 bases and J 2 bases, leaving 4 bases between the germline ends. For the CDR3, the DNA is TGCGCCAGCAGCTTGGAGCCCACAGATACGCAGTATTTT. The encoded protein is CASSLEPTDTQYF.

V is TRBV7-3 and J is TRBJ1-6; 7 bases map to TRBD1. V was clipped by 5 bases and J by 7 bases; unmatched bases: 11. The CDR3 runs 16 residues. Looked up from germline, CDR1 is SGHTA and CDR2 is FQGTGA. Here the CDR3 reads CASSLGPWDSNSPLHF. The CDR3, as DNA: TGTGCCAGCAGCCTGGGACCTTGGGACAGCAATTCACCCCTCCACTTT. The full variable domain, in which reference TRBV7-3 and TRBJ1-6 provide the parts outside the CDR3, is GAGVSQTPSNKVTEKGKYVELRCDPISGHTALYWYRQSLGQGPEFLIYFQGTGAADDSGLPNDRFFAVRPEGSVSTLKIQRTERGDSAVYLCASSLGPWDSNSPLHFGNGTRLTVT.

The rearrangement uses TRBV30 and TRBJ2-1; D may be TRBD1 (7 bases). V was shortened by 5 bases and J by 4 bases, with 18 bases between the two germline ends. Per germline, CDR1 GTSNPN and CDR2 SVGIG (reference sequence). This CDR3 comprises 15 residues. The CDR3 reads CAWGPAGGGYNEQFF. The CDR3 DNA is TGTGCCTGGGGGCCGGCAGGGGGAGGTTACAATGAGCAGTTCTTC.

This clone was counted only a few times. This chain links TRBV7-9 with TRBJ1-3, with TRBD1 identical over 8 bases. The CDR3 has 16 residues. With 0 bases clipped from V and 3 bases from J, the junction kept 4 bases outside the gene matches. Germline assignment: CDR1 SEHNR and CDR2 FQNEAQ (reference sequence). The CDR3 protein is CASSLATGAGGNTIYF. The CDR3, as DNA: TGTGCCAGCAGCTTAGCGACAGGGGCAGGTGGAAACACCATATATTTT.

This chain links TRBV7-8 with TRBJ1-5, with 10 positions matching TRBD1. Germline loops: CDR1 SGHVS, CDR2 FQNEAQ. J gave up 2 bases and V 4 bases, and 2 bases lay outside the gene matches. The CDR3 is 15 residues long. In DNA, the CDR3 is TGTGCCAGCAGCTCGGGGACAGGGGGCAATCAGCCCCAGCATTTT. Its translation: CASSSGTGGNQPQHF. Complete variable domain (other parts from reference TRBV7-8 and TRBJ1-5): GAGVSQSPRYKVAKRGQDVALRCDPISGHVSLFWYQQALGQGPEFLTYFQNEAQLDKSGLPSDRFFAERPEGSVSTLKIQRTQQEDSAVYLCASSSGTGGNQPQHFGDGTRLSIL.

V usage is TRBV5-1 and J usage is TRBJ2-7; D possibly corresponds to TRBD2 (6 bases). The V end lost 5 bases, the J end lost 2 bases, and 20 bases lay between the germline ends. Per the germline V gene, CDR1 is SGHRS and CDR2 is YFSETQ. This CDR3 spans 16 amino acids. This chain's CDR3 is CASSPSSGPGAYEQYF. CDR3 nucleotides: TGCGCCAGCAGTCCCTCCTCAGGCCCGGGGGCCTACGAGCAGTACTTC.

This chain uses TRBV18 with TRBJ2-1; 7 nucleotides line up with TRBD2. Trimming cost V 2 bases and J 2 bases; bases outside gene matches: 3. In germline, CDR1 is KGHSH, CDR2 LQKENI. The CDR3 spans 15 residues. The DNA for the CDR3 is TGTGCCAGCTCACCATCCGGGACTACCTACAATGAGCAGTTCTTC. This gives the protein CASSPSGTTYNEQFF. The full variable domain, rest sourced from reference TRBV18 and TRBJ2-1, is NAGVMQNPRHLVRRRGQEARLRCSPMKGHSHVYWYRQLPEEGLKFMVYLQKENIIDESGMPKERFSAEFPKEGPSILRIQQVVRGDSAAYFCASSPSGTTYNEQFFGPGTRLTVL.

CDR3 region: CASSQGGLAGPYNEQFF. The CDR3 DNA reads TGTGCCAGCAGCCAAGGAGGGCTAGCGGGGCCCTACAATGAGCAGTTCTTC. The V and J genes are TRBV4-2 and TRBJ2-1, with 9 bases fitting TRBD2. V was clipped by 1 base and J by 2 bases; unmatched bases: 6. The CDR3 totals 17 residues. Germline CDR1 and CDR2: LGHNA and YNFKEQ.

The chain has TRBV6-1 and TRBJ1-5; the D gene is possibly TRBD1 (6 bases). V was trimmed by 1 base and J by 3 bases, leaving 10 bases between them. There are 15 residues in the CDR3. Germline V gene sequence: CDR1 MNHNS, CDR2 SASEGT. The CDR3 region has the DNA TGTGCCAGCAGTGAAGGGCCAGGGGACAATCAGCCCCAGCATTTT. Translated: CASSEGPGDNQPQHF.

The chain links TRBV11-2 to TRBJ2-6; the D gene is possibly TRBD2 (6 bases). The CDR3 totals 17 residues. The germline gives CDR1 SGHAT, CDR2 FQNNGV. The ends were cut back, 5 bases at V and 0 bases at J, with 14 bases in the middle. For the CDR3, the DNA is TGTGCCAGCAGCGCGGGACTTAAGTCCTCTGGGGCCAACGTCCTGACTTTC. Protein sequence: CASSAGLKSSGANVLTF.

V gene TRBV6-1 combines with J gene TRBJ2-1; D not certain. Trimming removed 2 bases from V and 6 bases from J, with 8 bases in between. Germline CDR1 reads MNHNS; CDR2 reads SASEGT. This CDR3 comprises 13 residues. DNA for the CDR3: TGTGCCAGCAGTGAACTTCACGGCAATGAGCAGTTCTTC. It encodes CASSELHGNEQFF.

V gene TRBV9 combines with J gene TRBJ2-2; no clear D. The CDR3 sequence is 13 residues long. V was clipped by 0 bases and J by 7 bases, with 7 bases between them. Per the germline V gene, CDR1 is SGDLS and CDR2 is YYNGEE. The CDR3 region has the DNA TGTGCCAGCAGCGTAGGGTCGGGCGGGGAGCTGTTTTTT. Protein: CASSVGSGGELFF.

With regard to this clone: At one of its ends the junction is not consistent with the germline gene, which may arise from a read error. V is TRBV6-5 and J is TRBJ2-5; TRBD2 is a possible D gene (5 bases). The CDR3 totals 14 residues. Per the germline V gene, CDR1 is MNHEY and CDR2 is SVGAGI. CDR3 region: CASSTRAYWETQYF. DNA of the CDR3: TGTGCCAGCAGTACCCGGGCGTACTGGGAGACTCAGTACTTC.

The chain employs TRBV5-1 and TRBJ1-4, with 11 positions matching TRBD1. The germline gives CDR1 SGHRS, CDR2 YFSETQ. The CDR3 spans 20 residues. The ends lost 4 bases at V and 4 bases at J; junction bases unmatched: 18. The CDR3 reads CASSRGQGASLIGDNEKLFF. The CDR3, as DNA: TGCGCCAGCAGCCGAGGACAGGGGGCTTCTCTTATCGGGGATAATGAAAAACTGTTTTTT.

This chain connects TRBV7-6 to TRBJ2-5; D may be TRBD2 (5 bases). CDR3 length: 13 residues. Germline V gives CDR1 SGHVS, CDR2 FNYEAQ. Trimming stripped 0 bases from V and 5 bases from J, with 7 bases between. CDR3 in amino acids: CASSLAPGETQYF. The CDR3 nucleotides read TGTGCCAGCAGCTTAGCACCGGGGGAGACCCAGTACTTC.

CDR3 DNA: TGTGCCAGCAGCCCCGGGGAGCGTCGGCAAGAGACCCAGTACTTC. Protein sequence: CASSPGERRQETQYF. The chain employs TRBV28 and TRBJ2-5; D is perhaps TRBD2 (5 bases). Germline lookup yields CDR1 MDHEN and CDR2 SYDVKM. This CDR3 region has 15 residues. V lost 6 bases and J lost 2, with 16 bases in between.